This T cell receptor (beta chain) comes out of a study of tumor and adjacent non-tumor tissue in lung cancer. For the study at large: Each sample yielded approximately 4.2 million productive TCRbeta reads on average. Study-wide points: Patients with more diverse tumor TCRs had worse survival.

This clonotype came up a few times. Its antigen is unidentified. Possible read error: a much larger clone is one base away. Three rounds of nested PCR, following a modified ARM-PCR protocol, produced the TCRbeta library. TCRdb analysed the multiplex PCR reads with MiXCR anew, one entry per CDR3 protein. Of tens of thousands of distinct CDR3 sequences listed, around 71% are singletons. This sample's RNA came from whole unsorted tissue. Germline V gives CDR1 SGHTS, CDR2 YDEGEE. V lost 2 bases and J lost 8, with 13 bases in between. The CDR3 has 13 amino acids. The sequence came from a man aged 55 to 70 with non-small cell lung cancer. The chain joins TRBV5-8 to TRBJ1-2; D may be TRBD1 (6 bases). Sequenced input: lung tumor tissue. In nucleotides, the CDR3 is TGTGCCAGCAGCTTACGGGGGGCAGGAGGCTACACCTTC. It yields the protein CASSLRGAGGYTF.